In its sample, the clone carrying this T cell receptor beta chain was seen once. From germline, CDR1 is SGDLS and CDR2 YYNGEE. Trimming stripped 0 bases from V and 2 bases from J, with 10 bases between. The CDR3 is made up of 15 amino acids. An amount of RNA that ranged from roughly 0.5 to 1 ug was reverse transcribed with random hexamers. TCRdb processed the immunoSEQ multiplex PCR reads anew with MiXCR; each CDR3 protein has one entry. The sample consists of approximately 150,000 distinct CDR3 sequences, roughly 94% of them appearing once. This specimen belongs to a study of CD8 T cells in Susac syndrome. Peripheral blood CD8+ and CD4+ T cells were profiled by TCR beta sequencing.

V and J are TRBV9 and TRBJ2-3; possible D gene TRBD2, 5 bases. The receptor was isolated from a human donor with multiple sclerosis. The sequenced material came from CD4+ T cells from PBMCs. Written as DNA, the CDR3 is TGTGCCAGCAGCGTAGGAGCGGCAAACACAGATACGCAGTATTTT. As protein: CASSVGAANTDTQYF.